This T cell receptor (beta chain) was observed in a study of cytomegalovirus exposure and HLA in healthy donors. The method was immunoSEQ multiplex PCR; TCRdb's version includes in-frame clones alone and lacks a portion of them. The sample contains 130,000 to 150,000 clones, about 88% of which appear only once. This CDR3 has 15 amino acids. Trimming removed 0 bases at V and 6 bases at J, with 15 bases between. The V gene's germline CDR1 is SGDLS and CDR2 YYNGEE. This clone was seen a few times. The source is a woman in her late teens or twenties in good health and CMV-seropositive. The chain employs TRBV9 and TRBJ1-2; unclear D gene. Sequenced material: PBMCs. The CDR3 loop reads CASSVVDGKEDGYTF. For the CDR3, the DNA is TGTGCCAGCAGCGTAGTTGACGGAAAGGAGGATGGCTACACCTTC.